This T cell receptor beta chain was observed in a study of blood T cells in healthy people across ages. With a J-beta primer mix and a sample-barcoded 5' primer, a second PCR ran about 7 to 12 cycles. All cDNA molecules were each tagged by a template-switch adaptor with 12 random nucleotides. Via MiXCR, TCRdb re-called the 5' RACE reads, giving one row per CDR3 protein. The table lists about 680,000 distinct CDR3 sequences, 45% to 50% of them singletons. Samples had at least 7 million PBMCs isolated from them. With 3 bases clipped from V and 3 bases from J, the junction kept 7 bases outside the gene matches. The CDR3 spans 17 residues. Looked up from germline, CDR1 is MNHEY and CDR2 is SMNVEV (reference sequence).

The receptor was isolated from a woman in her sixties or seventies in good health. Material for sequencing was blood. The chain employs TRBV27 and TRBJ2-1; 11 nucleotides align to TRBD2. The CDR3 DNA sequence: TGTGCCAGCAGTTTTCTTAGCGGGGGGGGATTCTACAATGAGCAGTTCTTC. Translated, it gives CASSFLSGGGFYNEQFF.